The subject of this entry is one T cell receptor beta chain. An end of the junction differs from the germline gene, which may be a read error. The length of the CDR3 is 15 residues. CDR1 MNHEY and CDR2 SVGEGT come from the germline V gene. This sample was included in a study of blood T cell repertoires in COVID-19. Study as a whole: The analysed material was cDNA or gDNA that came from T cells, B-cell-depleted T cells, or PBMCs.

Source study methods: Reference gene primers were amplified, and this amplification served to estimate nucleated cell counts. Libraries were prepared by immunoSEQ multiplex PCR; TCRdb keeps only in-frame clonotypes and omits some of them. The V and J calls and clone size come from that table; D and trimming were worked out from the DNA. The sample has around 65,000 clones, around 88% seen once. The specimen was peripheral blood. This clonotype was obtained from a human donor in a cohort sampled during active COVID-19. The chain has TRBV6-2 or TRBV6-3 and TRBJ2-3, with 9 nucleotides matching TRBD2. This chain's CDR3 is CASSRTSASTYTQYF. DNA of the CDR3: TGTGCCAGCAGTCGGACTAGCGCTAGCACATATACGCAGTATTTT.